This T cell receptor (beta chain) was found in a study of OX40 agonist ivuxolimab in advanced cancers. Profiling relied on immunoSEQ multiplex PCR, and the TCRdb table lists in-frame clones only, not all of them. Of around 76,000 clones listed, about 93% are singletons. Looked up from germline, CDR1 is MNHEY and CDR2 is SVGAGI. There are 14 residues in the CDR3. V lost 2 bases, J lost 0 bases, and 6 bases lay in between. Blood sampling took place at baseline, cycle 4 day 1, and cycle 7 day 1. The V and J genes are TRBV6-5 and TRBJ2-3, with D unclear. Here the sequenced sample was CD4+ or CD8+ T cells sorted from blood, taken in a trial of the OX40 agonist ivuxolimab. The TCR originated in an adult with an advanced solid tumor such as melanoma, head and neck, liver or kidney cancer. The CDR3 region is CASSYAESTDTQYF. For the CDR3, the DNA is TGTGCCAGCAGTTACGCCGAGAGCACAGATACGCAGTATTTT.